This T cell receptor (beta chain) emerged from a study of blood T cell repertoires in COVID-19. Per germline, CDR1 LNHDA and CDR2 SQIVND (reference sequence). This CDR3 has 14 amino acids. Trimming left V 3 bases short and J 6 bases short, with 9 bases between. The sample holds one count of this clone. Produced via immunoSEQ multiplex PCR; TCRdb's table is partial and in-frame only. The sample lists over 15,000 clones, approximately 90% occurring once. The source of this sequence is a human donor with active COVID-19. The donor label of this sample is uncertain. The V gene is TRBV19, the J gene TRBJ1-6; tentatively, D is TRBD1 (5 bases). The sequencing input was peripheral blood. The CDR3 DNA reads as TGTGCCAGTAGTATCTCAGGGTTTAATTCACCCCTCCACTTT. It is translated as CASSISGFNSPLHF.